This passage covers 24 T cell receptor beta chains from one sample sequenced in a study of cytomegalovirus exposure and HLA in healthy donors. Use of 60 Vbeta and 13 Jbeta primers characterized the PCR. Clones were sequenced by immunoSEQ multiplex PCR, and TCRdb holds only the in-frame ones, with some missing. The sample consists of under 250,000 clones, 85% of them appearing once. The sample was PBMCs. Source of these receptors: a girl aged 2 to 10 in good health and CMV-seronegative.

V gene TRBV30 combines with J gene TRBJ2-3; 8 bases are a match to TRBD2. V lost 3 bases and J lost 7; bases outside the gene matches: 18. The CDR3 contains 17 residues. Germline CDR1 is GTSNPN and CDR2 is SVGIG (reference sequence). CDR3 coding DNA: TGTGCCTGGAGGATAACGGGGGGGATCCCCTCGTCGTATACGCAGTATTTT. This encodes CAWRITGGIPSSYTQYF.

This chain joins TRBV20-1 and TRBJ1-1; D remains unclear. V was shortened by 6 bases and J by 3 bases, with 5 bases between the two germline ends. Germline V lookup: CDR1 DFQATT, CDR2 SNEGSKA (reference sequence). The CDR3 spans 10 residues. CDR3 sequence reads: CSALYTEAFF. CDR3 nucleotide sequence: TGCAGTGCCCTATACACTGAAGCTTTCTTT.

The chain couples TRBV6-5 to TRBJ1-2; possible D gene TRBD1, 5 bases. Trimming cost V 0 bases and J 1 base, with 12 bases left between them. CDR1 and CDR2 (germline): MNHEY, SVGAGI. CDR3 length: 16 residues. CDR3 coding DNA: TGTGCCAGCAGTTACTCGATTTGGGGCGGTAACTATGGCTACACCTTC. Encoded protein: CASSYSIWGGNYGYTF.

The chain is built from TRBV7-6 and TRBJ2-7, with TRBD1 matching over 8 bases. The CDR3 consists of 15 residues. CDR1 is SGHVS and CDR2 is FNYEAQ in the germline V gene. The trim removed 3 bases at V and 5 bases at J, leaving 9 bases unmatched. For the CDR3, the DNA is TGTGCCAGCAGCTTTGGACAGGGAGTCTTCGACGAGCAGTACTTC. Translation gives CASSFGQGVFDEQYF.

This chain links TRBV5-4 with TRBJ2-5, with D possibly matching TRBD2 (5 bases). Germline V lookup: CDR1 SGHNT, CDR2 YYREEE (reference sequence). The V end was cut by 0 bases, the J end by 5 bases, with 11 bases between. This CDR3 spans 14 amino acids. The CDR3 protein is CASSLVSGKETQYF. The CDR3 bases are TGTGCCAGCAGCTTGGTATCGGGGAAGGAGACCCAGTACTTC. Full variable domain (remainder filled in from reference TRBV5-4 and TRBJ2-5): ETGVTQSPTHLIKTRGQQVTLRCSSQSGHNTVSWYQQALGQGPQFIFQYYREEENGRGNFPPRFSGLQFPNYSSELNVNALELDDSALYLCASSLVSGKETQYFGPGTRLLVL.

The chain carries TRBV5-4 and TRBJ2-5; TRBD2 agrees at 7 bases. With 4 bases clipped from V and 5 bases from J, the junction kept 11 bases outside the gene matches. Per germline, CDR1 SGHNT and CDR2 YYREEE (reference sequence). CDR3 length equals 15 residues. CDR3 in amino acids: CASSQMGREGETQYF. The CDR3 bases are TGTGCCAGCAGCCAAATGGGCAGGGAGGGGGAGACCCAGTACTTC. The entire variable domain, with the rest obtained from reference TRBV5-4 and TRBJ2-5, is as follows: ETGVTQSPTHLIKTRGQQVTLRCSSQSGHNTVSWYQQALGQGPQFIFQYYREEENGRGNFPPRFSGLQFPNYSSELNVNALELDDSALYLCASSQMGREGETQYFGPGTRLLVL.

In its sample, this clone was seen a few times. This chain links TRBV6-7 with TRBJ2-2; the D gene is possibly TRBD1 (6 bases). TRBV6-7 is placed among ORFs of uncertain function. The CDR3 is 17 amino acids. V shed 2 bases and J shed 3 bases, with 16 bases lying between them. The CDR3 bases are TGTGCCAGCAGTTACCCTAACGCGACAGGCCACACCGGGGAGCTGTTTTTT. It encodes CASSYPNATGHTGELFF.

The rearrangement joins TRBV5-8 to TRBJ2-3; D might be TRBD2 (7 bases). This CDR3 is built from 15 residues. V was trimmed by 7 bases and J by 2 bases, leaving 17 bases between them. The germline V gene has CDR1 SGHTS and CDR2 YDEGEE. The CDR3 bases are TGTGCCAGCCGGAATAAGGCGGGGGCCACAGATACGCAGTATTTT. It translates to CASRNKAGATDTQYF.

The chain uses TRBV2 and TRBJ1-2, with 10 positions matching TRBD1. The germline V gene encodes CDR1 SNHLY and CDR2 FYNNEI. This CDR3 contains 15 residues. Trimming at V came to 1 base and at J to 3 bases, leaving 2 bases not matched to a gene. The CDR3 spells CASSEGTGGYYGYTF. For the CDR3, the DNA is TGTGCCAGCAGTGAAGGGACAGGGGGTTACTATGGCTACACCTTC.

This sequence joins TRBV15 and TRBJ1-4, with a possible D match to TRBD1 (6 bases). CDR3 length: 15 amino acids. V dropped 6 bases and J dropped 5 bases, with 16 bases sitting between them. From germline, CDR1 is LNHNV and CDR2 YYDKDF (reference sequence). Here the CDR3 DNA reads TGTGCCACCAGGCTAGGGGGGGGCCTAAATGAAAAACTGTTTTTT. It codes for CATRLGGGLNEKLFF.

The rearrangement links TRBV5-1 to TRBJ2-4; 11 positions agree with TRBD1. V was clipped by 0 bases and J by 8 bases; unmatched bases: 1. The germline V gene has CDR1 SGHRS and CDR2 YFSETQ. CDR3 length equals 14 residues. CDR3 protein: CASSLGGQGDIQYF. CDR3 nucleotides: TGCGCCAGCAGCTTGGGGGGACAGGGGGACATTCAGTACTTC.

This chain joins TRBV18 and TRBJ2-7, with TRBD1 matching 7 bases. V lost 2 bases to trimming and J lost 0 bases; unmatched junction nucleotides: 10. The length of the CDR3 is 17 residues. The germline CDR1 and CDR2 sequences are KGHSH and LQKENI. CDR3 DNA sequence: TGTGCCAGCTCACCATACGCCGCCAGGGGGAACTCCTACGAGCAGTACTTC. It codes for CASSPYAARGNSYEQYF. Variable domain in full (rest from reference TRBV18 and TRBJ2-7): NAGVMQNPRHLVRRRGQEARLRCSPMKGHSHVYWYRQLPEEGLKFMVYLQKENIIDESGMPKERFSAEFPKEGPSILRIQQVVRGDSAAYFCASSPYAARGNSYEQYFGPGTRLTVT.

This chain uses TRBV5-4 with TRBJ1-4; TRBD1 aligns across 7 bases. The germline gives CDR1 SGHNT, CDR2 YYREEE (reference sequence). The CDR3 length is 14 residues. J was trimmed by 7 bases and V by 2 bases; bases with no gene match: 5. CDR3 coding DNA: TGTGCCAGCAGCTTCCACAGGGGAGGTGAAAAACTGTTTTTT. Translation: CASSFHRGGEKLFF.

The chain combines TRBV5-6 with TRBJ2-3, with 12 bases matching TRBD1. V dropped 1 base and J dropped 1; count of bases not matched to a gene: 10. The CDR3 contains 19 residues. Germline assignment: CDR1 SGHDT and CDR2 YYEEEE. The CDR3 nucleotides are TGTGCCAGCAGCTTGCGGGACAGGGGGCTCCTCGGGGGCACAGATACGCAGTATTTT. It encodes CASSLRDRGLLGGTDTQYF.

The CDR3 is CASSETGSNQPQHF. In DNA, the CDR3 is TGTGCCAGTAGCGAGACAGGAAGCAATCAGCCCCAGCATTTT. The V call is TRBV19, the J call TRBJ1-5; the D gene is possibly TRBD1 (6 bases). In germline, CDR1 is LNHDA, CDR2 SQIVND (reference sequence). Trimming took 6 bases from V and 1 from J, leaving 10 bases between them. This CDR3 contains 14 residues.

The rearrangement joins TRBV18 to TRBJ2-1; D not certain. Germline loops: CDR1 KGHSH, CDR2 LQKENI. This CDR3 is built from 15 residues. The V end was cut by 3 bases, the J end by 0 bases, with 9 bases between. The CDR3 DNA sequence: TGTGCCAGCTCACCCCAAGTGAGCTCCTACAATGAGCAGTTCTTC. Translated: CASSPQVSSYNEQFF.

This chain's CDR3 is CASSRTDSNEKLFF. In DNA form, the CDR3 reads TGTGCCAGCAGCCGGACAGACTCCAATGAAAAACTGTTTTTT. V gene TRBV7-9 combines with J gene TRBJ1-4; D possibly corresponds to TRBD1 (6 bases). Germline V lookup: CDR1 SEHNR, CDR2 FQNEAQ (reference sequence). Deletions cut 5 bases from V and 5 bases from J, with 12 bases between. This CDR3 spans 14 amino acids.

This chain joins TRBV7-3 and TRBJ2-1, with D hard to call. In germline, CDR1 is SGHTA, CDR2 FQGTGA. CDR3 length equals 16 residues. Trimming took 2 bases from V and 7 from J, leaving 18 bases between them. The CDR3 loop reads CASSLDRQPRLNEQFF. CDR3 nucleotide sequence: TGTGCCAGCAGCTTAGACCGCCAACCCCGACTTAATGAGCAGTTCTTC.

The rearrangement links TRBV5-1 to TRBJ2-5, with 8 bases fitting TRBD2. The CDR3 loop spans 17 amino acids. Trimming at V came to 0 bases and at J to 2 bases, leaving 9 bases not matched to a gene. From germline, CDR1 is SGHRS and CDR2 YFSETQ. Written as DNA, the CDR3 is TGCGCCAGCAGCTTGGGGGGGCTAGCGGGCGTACAAGAGACCCAGTACTTC. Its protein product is CASSLGGLAGVQETQYF.

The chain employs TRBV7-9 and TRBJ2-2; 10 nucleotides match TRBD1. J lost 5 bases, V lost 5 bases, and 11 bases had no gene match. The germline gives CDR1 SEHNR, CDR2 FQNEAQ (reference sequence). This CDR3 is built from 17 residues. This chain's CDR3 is CASSARQGARHTGELFF. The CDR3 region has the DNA TGTGCCAGCAGCGCTAGACAGGGGGCGCGACATACCGGGGAGCTGTTTTTT.

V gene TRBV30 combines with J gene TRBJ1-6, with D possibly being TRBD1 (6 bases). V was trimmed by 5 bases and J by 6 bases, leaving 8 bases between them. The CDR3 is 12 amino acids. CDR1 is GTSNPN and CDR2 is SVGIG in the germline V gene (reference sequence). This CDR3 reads CAWDRLNSPLHF. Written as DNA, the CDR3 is TGTGCCTGGGACAGGCTTAATTCACCCCTCCACTTT.

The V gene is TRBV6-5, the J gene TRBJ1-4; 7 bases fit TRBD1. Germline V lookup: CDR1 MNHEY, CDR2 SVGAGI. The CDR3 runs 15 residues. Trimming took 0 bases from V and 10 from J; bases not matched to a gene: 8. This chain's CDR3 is CASSYSGGQPRKLFF. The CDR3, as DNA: TGTGCCAGCAGTTACTCCGGGGGACAGCCAAGAAAACTGTTTTTT.

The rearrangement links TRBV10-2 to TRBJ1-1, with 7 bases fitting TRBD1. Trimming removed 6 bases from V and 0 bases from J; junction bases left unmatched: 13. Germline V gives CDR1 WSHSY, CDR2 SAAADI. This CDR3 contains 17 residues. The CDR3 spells CASRPQPGQLMNTEAFF. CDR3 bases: TGCGCCAGCAGGCCCCAACCGGGACAGTTAATGAACACTGAAGCTTTCTTT.

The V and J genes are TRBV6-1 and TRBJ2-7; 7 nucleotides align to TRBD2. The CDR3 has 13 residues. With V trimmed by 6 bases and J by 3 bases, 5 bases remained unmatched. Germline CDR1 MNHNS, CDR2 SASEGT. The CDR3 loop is CASRGTGGYEQYF. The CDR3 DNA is TGTGCCAGCAGGGGGACGGGGGGCTACGAGCAGTACTTC.